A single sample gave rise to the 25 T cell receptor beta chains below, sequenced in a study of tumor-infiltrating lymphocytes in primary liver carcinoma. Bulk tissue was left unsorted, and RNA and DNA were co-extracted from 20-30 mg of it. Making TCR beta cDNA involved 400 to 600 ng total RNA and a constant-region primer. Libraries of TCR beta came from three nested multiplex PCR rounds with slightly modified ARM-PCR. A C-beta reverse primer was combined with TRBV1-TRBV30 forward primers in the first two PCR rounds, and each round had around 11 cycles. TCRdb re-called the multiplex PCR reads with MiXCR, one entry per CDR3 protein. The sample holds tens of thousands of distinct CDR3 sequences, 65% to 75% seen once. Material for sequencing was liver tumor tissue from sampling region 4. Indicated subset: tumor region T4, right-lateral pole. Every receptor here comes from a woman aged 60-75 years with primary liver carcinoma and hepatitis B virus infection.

CDR3: CASNHEDRNTGNTIYF. For the CDR3, the DNA is TGCGCCAGCAACCATGAGGACAGGAATACTGGAAACACCATATATTTT. The chain carries TRBV4-1 and TRBJ1-3; 7 bases line up with TRBD1. CDR3 size: 16 residues. From germline, CDR1 is MGHRA and CDR2 YSYEKL. J lost 2 bases, V lost 7 bases, and 11 bases had no gene match.

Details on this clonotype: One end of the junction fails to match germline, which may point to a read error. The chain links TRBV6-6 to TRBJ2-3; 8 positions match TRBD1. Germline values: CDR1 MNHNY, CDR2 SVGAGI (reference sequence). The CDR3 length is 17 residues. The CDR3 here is CAISTWTGSSGTDTQYF. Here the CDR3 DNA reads TGTGCCATCAGTACTTGGACAGGGAGTAGTGGCACAGATACGCAGTATTTT.

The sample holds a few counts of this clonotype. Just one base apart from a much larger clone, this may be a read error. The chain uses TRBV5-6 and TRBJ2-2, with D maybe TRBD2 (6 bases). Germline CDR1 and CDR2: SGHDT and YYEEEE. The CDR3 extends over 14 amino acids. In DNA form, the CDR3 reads TGTGTCAGCAGCCGGGACTTGTGGATCGGGGAGCTGTTTTTT. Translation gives CVSSRDLWIGELFF. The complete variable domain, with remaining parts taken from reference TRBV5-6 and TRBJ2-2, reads DAGVTQSPTHLIKTRGQQVTLRCSPKSGHDTVSWYQQALGQGPQFIFQYYEEEERQRGNFPDRFSGHQFPNYSSELNVNALLLGDSALYLCVSSRDLWIGELFFGEGSRLTVL.

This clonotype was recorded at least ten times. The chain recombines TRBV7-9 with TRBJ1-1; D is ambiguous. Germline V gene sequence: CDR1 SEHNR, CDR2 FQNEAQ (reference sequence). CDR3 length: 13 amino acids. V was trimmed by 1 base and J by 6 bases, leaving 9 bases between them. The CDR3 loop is CASSLESGAEAFF. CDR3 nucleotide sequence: TGTGCCAGCAGCTTAGAGAGCGGAGCTGAAGCTTTCTTT.

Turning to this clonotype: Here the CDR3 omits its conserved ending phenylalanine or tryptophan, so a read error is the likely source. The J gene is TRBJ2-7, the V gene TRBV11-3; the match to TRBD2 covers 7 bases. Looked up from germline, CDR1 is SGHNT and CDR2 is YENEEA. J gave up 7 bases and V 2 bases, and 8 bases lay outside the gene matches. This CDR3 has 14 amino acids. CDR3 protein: CASSLSGREHEQYI. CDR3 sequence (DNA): TGTGCCAGCAGCTTAAGTGGGCGGGAGCATGAGCAGTACATC.

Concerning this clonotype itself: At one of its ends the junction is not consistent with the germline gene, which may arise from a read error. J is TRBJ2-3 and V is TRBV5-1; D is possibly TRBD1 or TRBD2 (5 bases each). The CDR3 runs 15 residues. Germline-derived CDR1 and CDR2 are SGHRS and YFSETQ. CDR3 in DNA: TGCGCCAGCAGCTTGGAGGGGAGTCCCACAGGTACGCAATATTTT. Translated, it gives CASSLEGSPTGTQYF.

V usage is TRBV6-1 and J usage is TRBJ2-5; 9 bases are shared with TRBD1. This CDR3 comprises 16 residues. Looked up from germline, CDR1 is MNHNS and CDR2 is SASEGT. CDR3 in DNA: TGTACCGGCAGTTTTTTTGACAGGGGGAGTCGAGAGACCCAGTACTTC. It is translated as CTGSFFDRGSRETQYF.

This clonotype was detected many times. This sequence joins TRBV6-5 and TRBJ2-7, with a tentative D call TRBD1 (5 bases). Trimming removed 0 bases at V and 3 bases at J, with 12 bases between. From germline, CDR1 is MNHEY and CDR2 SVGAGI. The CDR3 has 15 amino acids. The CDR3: CASSYSKARGYEQYF. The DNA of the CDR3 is TGTGCCAGCAGTTACTCGAAGGCTAGGGGCTACGAGCAGTACTTC.

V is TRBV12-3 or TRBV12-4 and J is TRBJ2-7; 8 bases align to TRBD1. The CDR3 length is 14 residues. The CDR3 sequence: CVNSPGQGTYEQYF. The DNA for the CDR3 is TGTGTCAACAGTCCCGGACAGGGTACCTACGAGCAGTACTTC.

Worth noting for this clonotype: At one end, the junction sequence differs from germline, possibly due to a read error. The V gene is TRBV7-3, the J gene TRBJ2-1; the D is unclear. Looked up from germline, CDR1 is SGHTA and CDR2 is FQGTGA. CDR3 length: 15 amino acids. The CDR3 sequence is CASSPNKGLYNEQFF. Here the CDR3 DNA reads TGTGCCAGCAGCCCGAATAAAGGGTTGTACAATGAGCAGTTCTTT. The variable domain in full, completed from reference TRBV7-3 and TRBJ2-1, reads GAGVSQTPSNKVTEKGKYVELRCDPISGHTALYWYRQSLGQGPEFLIYFQGTGAADDSGLPNDRFFAVRPEGSVSTLKIQRTERGDSAVYLCASSPNKGLYNEQFFGPGTRLTVL.

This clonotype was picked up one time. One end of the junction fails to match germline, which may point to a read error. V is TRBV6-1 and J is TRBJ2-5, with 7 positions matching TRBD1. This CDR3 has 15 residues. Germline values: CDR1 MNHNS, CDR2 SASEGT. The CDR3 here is CVSSPRDRDWETQYF. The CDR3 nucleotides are TGTGTCAGCAGTCCCCGAGACAGGGATTGGGAGACCCAGTACTTC.

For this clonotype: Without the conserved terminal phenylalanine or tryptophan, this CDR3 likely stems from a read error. CDR3 sequence: CARSLGQLKETQYL. As DNA, the CDR3 is TGTGCCAGGAGCCTAGGGCAGCTAAAAGAGACCCAGTACCTC. The chain carries TRBV11-2 and TRBJ2-5; D is ambiguous. V was cut by 9 bases and J by 3 bases, with 17 bases left in between. Germline CDR1 is SGHAT and CDR2 is FQNNGV. The CDR3 spans 14 residues.

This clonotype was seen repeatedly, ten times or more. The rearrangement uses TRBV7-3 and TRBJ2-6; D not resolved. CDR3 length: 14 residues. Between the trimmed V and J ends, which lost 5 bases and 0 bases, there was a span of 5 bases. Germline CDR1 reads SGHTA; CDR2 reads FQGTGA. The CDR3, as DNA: TGTGCCAGCAGCACACGCTCTGGGGCCAACGTCCTGACTTTC. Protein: CASSTRSGANVLTF.

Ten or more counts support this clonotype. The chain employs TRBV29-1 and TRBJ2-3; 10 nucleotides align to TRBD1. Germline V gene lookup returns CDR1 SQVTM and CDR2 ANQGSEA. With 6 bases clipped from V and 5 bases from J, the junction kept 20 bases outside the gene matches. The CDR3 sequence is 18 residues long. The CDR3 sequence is CSVGGNRATGGERDTQYF. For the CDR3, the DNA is TGCAGCGTCGGTGGCAATCGTGCGACAGGGGGCGAACGAGATACGCAGTATTTT.

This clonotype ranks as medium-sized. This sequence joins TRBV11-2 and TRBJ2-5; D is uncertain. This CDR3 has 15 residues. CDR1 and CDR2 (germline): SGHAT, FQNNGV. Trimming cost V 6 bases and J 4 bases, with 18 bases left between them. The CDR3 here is CASSTLGFAGETQYF. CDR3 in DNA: TGTGCCAGCAGTACCCTGGGATTCGCAGGAGAGACCCAGTACTTC.

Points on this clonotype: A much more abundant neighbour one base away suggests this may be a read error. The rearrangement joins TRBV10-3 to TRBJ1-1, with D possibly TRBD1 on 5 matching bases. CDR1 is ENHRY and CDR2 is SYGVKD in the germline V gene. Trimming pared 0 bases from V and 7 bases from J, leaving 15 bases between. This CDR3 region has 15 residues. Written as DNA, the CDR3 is TGTGCCATCAGTGAGTCGACGGGGGTGGACATTGAAGCTTTCTTT. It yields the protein CAISESTGVDIEAFF.

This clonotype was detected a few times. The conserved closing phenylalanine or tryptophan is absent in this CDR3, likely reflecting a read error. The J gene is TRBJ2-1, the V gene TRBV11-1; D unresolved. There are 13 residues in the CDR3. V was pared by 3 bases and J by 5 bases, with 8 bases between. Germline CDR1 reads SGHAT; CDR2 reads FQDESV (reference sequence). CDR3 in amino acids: CASSFWTDNEQFL. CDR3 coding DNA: TGTGCCAGCAGCTTCTGGACCGACAATGAGCAGTTCCTC.

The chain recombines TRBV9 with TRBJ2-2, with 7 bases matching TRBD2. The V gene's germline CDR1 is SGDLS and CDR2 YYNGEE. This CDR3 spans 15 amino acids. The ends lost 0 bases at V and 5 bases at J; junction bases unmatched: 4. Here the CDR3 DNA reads TGTGCCAGCAGCGTAGATGTGCGGGAGACCGGGGAGCTGTTTTTT. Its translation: CASSVDVRETGELFF.

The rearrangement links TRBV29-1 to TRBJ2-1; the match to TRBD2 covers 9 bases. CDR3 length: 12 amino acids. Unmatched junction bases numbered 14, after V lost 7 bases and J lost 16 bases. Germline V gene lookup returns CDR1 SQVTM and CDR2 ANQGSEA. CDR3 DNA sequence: TGCAGCGCTACGACTAGCGGTCATGGGCACTTCTTC. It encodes CSATTSGHGHFF.

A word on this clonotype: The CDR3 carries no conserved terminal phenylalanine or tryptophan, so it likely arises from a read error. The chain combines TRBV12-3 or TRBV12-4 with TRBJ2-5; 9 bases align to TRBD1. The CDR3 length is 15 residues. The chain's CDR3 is CASSDAGTGQETQYS. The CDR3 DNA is TGTGCTAGCAGTGATGCCGGGACAGGGCAAGAGACCCAGTACTCC.

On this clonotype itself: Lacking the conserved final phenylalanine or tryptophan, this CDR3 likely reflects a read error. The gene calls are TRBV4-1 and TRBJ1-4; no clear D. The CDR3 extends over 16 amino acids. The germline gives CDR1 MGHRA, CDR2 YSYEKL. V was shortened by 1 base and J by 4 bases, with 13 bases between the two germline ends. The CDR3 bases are TGCGCCAGCAGCCAAGTTTTGTCGCCAGGTAATGAAAAACTGTTTCTT. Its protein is CASSQVLSPGNEKLFL.

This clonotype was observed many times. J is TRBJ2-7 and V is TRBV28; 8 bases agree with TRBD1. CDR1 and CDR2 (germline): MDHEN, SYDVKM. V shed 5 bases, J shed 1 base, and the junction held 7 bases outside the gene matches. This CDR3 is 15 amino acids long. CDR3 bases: TGTGCCAGCAGTCCAGGGGGCGCCGCTTCCTACGAGCAGTACTTC. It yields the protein CASSPGGAASYEQYF.

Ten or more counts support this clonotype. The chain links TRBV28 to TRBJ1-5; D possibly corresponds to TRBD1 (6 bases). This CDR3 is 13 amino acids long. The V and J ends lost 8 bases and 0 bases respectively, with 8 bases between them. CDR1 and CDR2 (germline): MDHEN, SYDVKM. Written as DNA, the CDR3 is TGTGCCAGCGGGGGCTATAGCAATCAGCCCCAGCATTTT. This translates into CASGGYSNQPQHF.

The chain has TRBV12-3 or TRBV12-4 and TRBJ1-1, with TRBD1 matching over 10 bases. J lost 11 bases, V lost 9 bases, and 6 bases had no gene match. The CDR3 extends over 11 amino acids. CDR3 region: CARTVGQGAFF. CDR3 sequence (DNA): TGTGCCAGGACTGTGGGACAGGGGGCTTTCTTT.

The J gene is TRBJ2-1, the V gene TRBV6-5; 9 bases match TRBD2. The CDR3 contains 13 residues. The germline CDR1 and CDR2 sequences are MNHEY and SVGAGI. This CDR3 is CARRRGGGDEQFF. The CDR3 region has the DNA TGTGCAAGGAGGCGGGGGGGAGGGGATGAGCAGTTCTTC.